The clone carrying this TCR beta chain was seen more than once but under ten times. The antigen is undetermined. This sample stems from a study of T-cell memory formation after mild COVID-19. Study results and caveats: Day 15 to 85 contracting clones showed balanced CD4/CD8; later expanders leaned CD4+. Cross-reactive memory seemingly joined, as some responding clones were found in pre-infection memory. Among contracting clones, CD4+ were mainly CM/EM and CD8+ enriched in EMRA. The second-wave clones peaking on day 37 were not confirmed as SARS-CoV-2-specific.

TCRdb processed the 5' RACE reads anew with MiXCR; each CDR3 protein has one entry. This sample has roughly 180,000 distinct CDR3 sequences, with 15% to 20% found just once. Between the trimmed V and J ends, which lost 6 bases and 2 bases, there was a span of 17 bases. From germline, CDR1 is SGHRS and CDR2 YFSETQ. This CDR3 contains 15 residues. Specimen: PBMCs or a T cell subset sorted from them (not recorded which). The chain is built from TRBV5-1 and TRBJ1-2, with D tentatively TRBD1 (5 bases). This clonotype was obtained from a man aged 18 to 29 who had mild COVID-19 (a few samples of this study predate the infection). Cell type and time point are not known. The CDR3 region has the DNA TGCGCCAGCAACCACGGCCAGGGCTCGAACTATGGCTACACCTTC. It specifies CASNHGQGSNYGYTF.